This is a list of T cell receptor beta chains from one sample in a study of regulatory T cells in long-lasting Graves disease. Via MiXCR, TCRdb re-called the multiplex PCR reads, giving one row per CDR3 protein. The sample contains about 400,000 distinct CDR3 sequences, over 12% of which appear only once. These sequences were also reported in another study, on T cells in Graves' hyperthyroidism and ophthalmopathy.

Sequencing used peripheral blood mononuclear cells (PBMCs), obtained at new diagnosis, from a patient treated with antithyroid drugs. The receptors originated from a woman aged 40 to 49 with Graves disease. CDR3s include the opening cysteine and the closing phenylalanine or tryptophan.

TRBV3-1,CASRGLAADNEQFF
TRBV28,CASSSPQRQFF
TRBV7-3,CASSFQGSTDTQYF
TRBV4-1,CASSQVVASGVYEQFF
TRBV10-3,CAIQPAGGHSYEQYF
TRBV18,CASSPYGTGPGYGAFF
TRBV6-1,CASSTAGTLPNYGYTF
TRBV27,CASSLGAATGELFF
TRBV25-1,CASSGRWIGLNEQFF
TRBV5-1,CASSLGDRDGNEQFF
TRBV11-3,CASSLEWASGRFADTQYF
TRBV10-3,CAISHSGTSGKNGELFF
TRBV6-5,CASSFNGLQETQYF
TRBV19,CAAGGRGRPANTGELFF
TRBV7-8,CASSPGGSGMVVGELFF
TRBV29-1,CSVSVSYNEQFF
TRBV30,CAWSAGQPGSFF
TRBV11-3,CASSQGQAWELFF
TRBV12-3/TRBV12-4,CASTPSTVTEAFF
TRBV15,CATSRYARNTYEQYF